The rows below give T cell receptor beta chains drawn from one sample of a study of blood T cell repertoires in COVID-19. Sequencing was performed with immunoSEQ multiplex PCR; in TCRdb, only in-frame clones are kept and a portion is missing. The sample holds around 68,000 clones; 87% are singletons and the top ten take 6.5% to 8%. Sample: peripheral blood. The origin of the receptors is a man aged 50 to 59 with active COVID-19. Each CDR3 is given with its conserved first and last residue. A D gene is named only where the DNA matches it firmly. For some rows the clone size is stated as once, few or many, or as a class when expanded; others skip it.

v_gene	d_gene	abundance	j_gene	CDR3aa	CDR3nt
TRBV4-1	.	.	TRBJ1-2	CASSQDYGNYGYTF	TGCGCCAGCAGCCAAGATTACGGGAACTATGGCTACACCTTC
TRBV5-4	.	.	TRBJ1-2	CASSLGRDYGYTF	TGTGCCAGCAGCTTGGGCAGGGACTATGGCTACACCTTC
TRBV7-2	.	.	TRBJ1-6	CASGGDFYNSPLHF	TGTGCCAGCGGGGGGGACTTTTATAATTCACCCCTCCACTTT
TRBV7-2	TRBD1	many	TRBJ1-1	CASTRQGALNTEAFF	TGTGCCAGCACGAGACAGGGGGCATTGAACACTGAAGCTTTCTTT
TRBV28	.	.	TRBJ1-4	CASSLPSSREGVGEKLFF	TGTGCCAGCAGTCTACCCTCTAGCAGGGAGGGAGTAGGGGAAAAACTGTTTTTT
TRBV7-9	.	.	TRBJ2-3	CASSLVGTDTQYF	TGTGCCAGCAGCTTAGTAGGCACAGATACGCAGTATTTT
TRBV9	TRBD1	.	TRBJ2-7	CASSGDRVWDYEQYF	TGTGCCAGCAGCGGGGACAGGGTATGGGACTACGAGCAGTACTTC
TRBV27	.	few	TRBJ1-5	CASSFVNQPQHF	TGTGCCAGCAGTTTCGTCAATCAGCCCCAGCATTTT
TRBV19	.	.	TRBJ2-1	CASSIGFPSSYNEQFF	TGTGCCAGTAGTATAGGATTCCCGAGCTCCTACAATGAGCAGTTCTTC
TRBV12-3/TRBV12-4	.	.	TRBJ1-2	CASSYNSYGYTF	TGTGCCAGCAGTTATAATAGTTATGGCTACACCTTC
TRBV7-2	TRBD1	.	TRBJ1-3	CASSRTGAGNTIYF	TGTGCCAGCAGCCGGACAGGGGCGGGAAACACCATATATTTT
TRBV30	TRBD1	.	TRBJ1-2	CAWTLTGFYYGYTF	TGTGCCTGGACATTGACAGGGTTCTACTATGGCTACACCTTC
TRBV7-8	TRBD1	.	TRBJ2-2	CATQTGGFGTGELFF	TGTGCCACTCAGACAGGGGGCTTCGGCACCGGGGAGCTGTTTTTT
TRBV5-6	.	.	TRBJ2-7	CASSLVSGDPDHIYEQYF	TGTGCCAGCAGCTTGGTTTCAGGGGACCCCGACCACATCTACGAGCAGTACTTC
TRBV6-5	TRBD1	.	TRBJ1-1	CASSPWTGMNTEAFF	TGTGCCAGCAGTCCTTGGACAGGGATGAACACTGAAGCTTTCTTT
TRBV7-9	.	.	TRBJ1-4	CASRGEGEKLFF	TGTGCCAGCAGGGGCGAGGGTGAAAAACTGTTTTTT
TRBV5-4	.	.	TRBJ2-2	CASSLVASEGELFF	TGTGCCAGCAGCTTGGTAGCCTCCGAGGGGGAGCTGTTTTTT
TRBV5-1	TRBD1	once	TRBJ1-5	CASSLGAGGGNQPQHF	TGCGCCAGCAGCTTGGGGGCAGGGGGCGGCAATCAGCCCCAGCATTTT
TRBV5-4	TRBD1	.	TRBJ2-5	CASSSTGVDTETQYF	TGTGCCAGCAGCTCGACAGGGGTCGATACAGAGACCCAGTACTTC
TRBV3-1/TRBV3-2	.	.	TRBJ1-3	CASSQVINTIYF	TGTGCCAGCAGCCAAGTCATCAACACCATATATTTT
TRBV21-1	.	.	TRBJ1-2	CASSRGGYGYTF	TGTGCCAGCAGCAGAGGGGGCTATGGCTACACCTTC
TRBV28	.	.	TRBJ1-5	CASSSRLLNQPQHF	TGTGCCAGCAGTTCCCGTCTTTTAAATCAGCCCCAGCATTTT
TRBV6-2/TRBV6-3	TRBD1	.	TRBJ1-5	CASSSSGQGTGSNQPQHF	TGTGCCAGCAGTTCCTCGGGACAGGGAACAGGTAGCAATCAGCCCCAGCATTTT
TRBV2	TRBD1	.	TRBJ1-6	CANEQGDNSPLHF	TGTGCCAACGAACAGGGGGATAATTCACCCCTCCACTTT
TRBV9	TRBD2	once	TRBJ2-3	CASSPLAASDTQYF	TGTGCCAGCAGCCCTCTAGCGGCGTCCGATACGCAGTATTTT
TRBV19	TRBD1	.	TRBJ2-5	CASSTGQGFKTQYF	TGTGCCAGTAGTACGGGACAGGGCTTCAAGACCCAGTACTTC
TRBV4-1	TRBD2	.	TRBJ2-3	CASSQVAGGLSDTQYF	TGCGCCAGCAGCCAAGTCGCGGGGGGGCTTTCAGATACGCAGTATTTT
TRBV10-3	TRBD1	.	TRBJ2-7	CAISDPGQGAGGQYF	TGTGCCATCAGTGACCCCGGACAGGGGGCAGGGGGGCAGTACTTC
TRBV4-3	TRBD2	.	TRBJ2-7	CASSQEGSGGSPYEQYF	TGCGCCAGCAGCCAAGAGGGTAGCGGGGGGTCCCCCTACGAGCAGTACTTC
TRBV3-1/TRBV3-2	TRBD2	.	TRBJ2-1	CASSLRLAGAPNLLSPEQFF	TGTGCCAGCAGCCTTAGACTAGCGGGGGCTCCCAACCTACTTTCCCCAGAGCAGTTCTTC
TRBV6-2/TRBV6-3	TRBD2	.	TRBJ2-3	CASSSPRLAGGTDTQYF	TGTGCCAGCAGCTCCCCTCGACTAGCGGGGGGCACAGATACGCAGTATTTT
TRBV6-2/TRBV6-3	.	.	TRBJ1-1	CASSPEALREAFF	TGTGCCAGCAGTCCCGAGGCACTAAGAGAGGCTTTCTTT
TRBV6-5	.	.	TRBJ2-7	CASTLDYEQYF	TGTGCCAGCACCTTAGACTACGAGCAGTACTTC
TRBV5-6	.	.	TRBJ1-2	CASSHRRVDGYTF	TGTGCCAGCAGCCATAGGAGGGTGGATGGCTACACCTTC
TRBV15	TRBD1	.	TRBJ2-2	CATSPRQGPGELFF	TGTGCCACCTCGCCACGACAGGGTCCCGGGGAGCTGTTTTTT
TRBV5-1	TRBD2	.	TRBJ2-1	CASRPRLADHSYNEQFF	TGCGCCAGCAGACCCCGACTAGCGGACCACTCCTACAATGAGCAGTTCTTC
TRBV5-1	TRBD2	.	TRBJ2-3	CASSSSGASTDTQYF	TGCGCCAGCAGCTCTAGCGGGGCTAGCACAGATACGCAGTATTTT
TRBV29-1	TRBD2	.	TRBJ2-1	CSVDRGDEQFF	TGCAGCGTTGATCGGGGGGATGAGCAGTTCTTC